This T cell receptor beta chain comes out of a study of blood T cell repertoires in COVID-19. Turning to the study itself: Material from acute and convalescent COVID-19 was sourced from the United States, Italy and Spain. Nucleic acid was either cDNA or gDNA, and it came from T cells, B-cell-depleted T cells, or PBMCs.

Per the study methods: Reference gene primers were amplified, and this amplification served to estimate nucleated cell counts. Using immunoSEQ multiplex PCR, the repertoire was profiled, and TCRdb retains in-frame clones only, with some absent. V, J and clone size reflect that table, while D and trimming were determined from the DNA. The repertoire holds under 200,000 clones, around 84% seen once, with around 7% in the top ten. The length of the CDR3 is 15 residues. The V gene's germline CDR1 is MNHEY and CDR2 SMNVEV (reference sequence). Trimming stripped 6 bases from V and 3 bases from J, with 17 bases between. This clone has only one observation.

The chain carries TRBV27 and TRBJ1-2; maybe TRBD1 (6 bases). Material: peripheral blood. The TCR sequence derives from a man between 50 and 59 years old with active or convalescent COVID-19. DNA of the CDR3: TGTGCCAGCAGCCAAACAGGGTTGGAGGACTATGGCTACACCTTC. Translation: CASSQTGLEDYGYTF.